These 18 T cell receptor beta chains were all obtained from the same sample, sequenced in a study of cytomegalovirus exposure and HLA in healthy donors. In the PCR, 60 Vbeta and 13 Jbeta primers were used. Clones were read by immunoSEQ multiplex PCR, and TCRdb kept only the in-frame ones, dropping some. Its clone listing holds 30,000 to 40,000 clones. Sequenced sample: PBMCs. The receptors were sampled from a woman in her thirties or forties in good health and CMV-seropositive.

The chain employs TRBV30 and TRBJ2-2; TRBD2 agrees at 8 bases. J lost 3 bases, V lost 3 bases, and 6 bases had no gene match. Looked up from germline, CDR1 is GTSNPN and CDR2 is SVGIG (reference sequence). This CDR3 is built from 15 residues. As DNA, the CDR3 is TGTGCCTGGAGACTTAGCGGGATGGACACCGGGGAGCTGTTTTTT. It is translated as CAWRLSGMDTGELFF.

The V and J genes are TRBV5-1 and TRBJ2-2; D is uncertain. V was cut by 1 base and J by 2 bases, with 12 bases left in between. CDR1 is SGHRS, CDR2 YFSETQ, per germline. The CDR3 runs 16 residues. CDR3 sequence (DNA): TGCGCCAGCAGCTTGACGGAGTATGGAAACACCGGGGAGCTGTTTTTT. It codes for CASSLTEYGNTGELFF.

This rearrangement joins TRBV9 to TRBJ2-3; 7 bases fit TRBD2. In germline, CDR1 is SGDLS, CDR2 YYNGEE. This CDR3 is 16 amino acids long. The V gene end was trimmed by 3 bases and the J gene end by 0 bases; junction bases not matched to a gene: 7. CDR3 sequence: CASSAFSGLSTDTQYF. CDR3 sequence (DNA): TGTGCCAGCAGCGCATTTAGCGGGCTTAGCACAGATACGCAGTATTTT.

The chain couples TRBV19 to TRBJ1-1; D gene unclear. The CDR3 is 12 amino acids. V lost 5 bases to trimming and J lost 6 bases, with 10 bases between them. Germline lookup yields CDR1 LNHDA and CDR2 SQIVND (reference sequence). CDR3 region: CASSALQSEAFF. CDR3 nucleotide sequence: TGTGCCAGTAGTGCTCTTCAGTCTGAAGCTTTCTTT.

The V and J genes are TRBV2 and TRBJ1-1; D is unclear. V lost 4 bases, J lost 5 bases, and 11 bases lay in between. CDR1 is SNHLY, CDR2 FYNNEI, per germline. The CDR3 is 13 residues long. The CDR3 nucleotides are TGTGCCAGCAGTGTCGGGGAAGGAACTGAAGCTTTCTTT. Amino acids: CASSVGEGTEAFF.

The rearrangement links TRBV5-1 to TRBJ2-3; 7 bases align to TRBD1. The trim removed 4 bases at V and 0 bases at J, leaving 2 bases unmatched. The CDR3 is made up of 14 amino acids. Germline CDR1 is SGHRS and CDR2 is YFSETQ. The CDR3 here is CASSEGASTDTQYF. CDR3 DNA: TGCGCCAGCAGCGAGGGGGCTAGCACAGATACGCAGTATTTT.

The chain recombines TRBV30 with TRBJ1-2; D possibly corresponds to TRBD1 (5 bases). The germline V gene has CDR1 GTSNPN and CDR2 SVGIG (reference sequence). The CDR3 is 11 residues long. Trimming left V 2 bases short and J 14 bases short, with 15 bases between. The CDR3 DNA reads as TGTGCCTGGAGTCCGCCCCAAGGGGATACCTTC. It specifies CAWSPPQGDTF.

V usage is TRBV4-1 and J usage is TRBJ2-1, with 9 bases fitting TRBD2. This CDR3 comprises 12 residues. V gave up 7 bases and J gave up 9 bases; unmatched junction bases: 4. Per the germline V gene, CDR1 is MGHRA and CDR2 is YSYEKL. The CDR3 loop is CASKGGRAEQFF. The CDR3 coding sequence is TGCGCCAGCAAGGGCGGGAGGGCTGAGCAGTTCTTC.

In DNA, the CDR3 is TGTGCCAGCAGCCTTTGGGGACTAGCGGGGGACGAGCAGTACTTC. Amino acid sequence: CASSLWGLAGDEQYF. This sequence joins TRBV9 and TRBJ2-7; 14 positions match TRBD2. V was clipped by 4 bases and J by 5 bases; unmatched bases: 5. The CDR3 sequence is 15 residues long. CDR1 and CDR2 from the germline V gene are SGDLS and YYNGEE.

The CDR3 region is CASSTSGKMDEQYF. CDR3 nucleotides: TGTGCCAGCAGCACTAGCGGGAAGATGGACGAGCAGTACTTC. The genes are TRBV9 and TRBJ2-7, with 10 bases fitting TRBD2. Germline V gene lookup returns CDR1 SGDLS and CDR2 YYNGEE. V gave up 4 bases and J gave up 5 bases; unmatched junction bases: 6. The CDR3 totals 14 residues.

The rearrangement joins TRBV27 to TRBJ1-2; perhaps TRBD1 as D (5 bases). This CDR3 comprises 17 residues. The ends were cut back, 5 bases at V and 3 bases at J, with 22 bases in the middle. Germline CDR1 MNHEY, CDR2 SMNVEV (reference sequence). The CDR3: CASSPNRFGGGDYGYTF. The CDR3 DNA reads TGTGCCAGCAGTCCTAATCGTTTCGGGGGAGGTGACTATGGCTACACCTTC.

This chain connects TRBV25-1 to TRBJ1-5; D is possibly TRBD1 (6 bases). V gave up 10 bases and J gave up 3 bases, with 16 bases separating them. This CDR3 is 14 amino acids long. Per the germline V gene, CDR1 is MGHDK and CDR2 is SYGVNS. The CDR3 DNA reads as TGTGCCACCAGAGGGGACAAACCCAATCAGCCCCAGCATTTT. Translating gives CATRGDKPNQPQHF.

The rearrangement uses TRBV5-1 and TRBJ2-3; the match to TRBD2 covers 10 bases. Germline V CDR1 and CDR2: SGHRS, YFSETQ. J lost 3 bases, V lost 4 bases, and 2 bases had no gene match. This CDR3 is 14 amino acids long. CDR3 residues: CASSMGLATDTQYF. The CDR3 DNA sequence: TGCGCCAGCAGCATGGGACTAGCGACAGATACGCAGTATTTT.

The chain is built from TRBV6-1 and TRBJ1-3; TRBD1 matches at 8 bases. The germline V gene encodes CDR1 MNHNS and CDR2 SASEGT. CDR3 length: 18 amino acids. J gave up 2 bases and V 4 bases, and 13 bases lay outside the gene matches. The chain's CDR3 is CASSAGGPGQVTGNTIYF. The CDR3 DNA reads TGTGCCAGCAGTGCCGGTGGTCCGGGACAGGTGACTGGAAACACCATATATTTT.

The chain combines TRBV30 with TRBJ2-1; 7 bases match TRBD2. CDR3 length: 14 residues. J gave up 5 bases and V 3 bases, and 7 bases lay outside the gene matches. Per germline, CDR1 GTSNPN and CDR2 SVGIG (reference sequence). The CDR3 DNA sequence: TGTGCCTGGAGCCTTACTAGCGCTGACAATGAGCAGTTCTTC. Translating it yields CAWSLTSADNEQFF.

The rearrangement uses TRBV28 and TRBJ2-7; weak D call: TRBD2 (6 bases). Looked up from germline, CDR1 is MDHEN and CDR2 is SYDVKM. V lost 8 bases and J lost 10, with 24 bases in between. The CDR3 sequence is 14 residues long. CDR3 region: CASRSSGGVSRQYF. The CDR3 DNA is TGTGCCAGCCGGTCCTCGGGCGGGGTGAGCCGACAGTACTTC.

The V and J genes are TRBV6-6 and TRBJ1-5; TRBD1 is a possible D gene (5 bases). Between the trimmed V and J ends, which lost 7 bases and 0 bases, there was a span of 13 bases. Germline CDR1 reads MNHNY; CDR2 reads SVGAGI (reference sequence). This CDR3 is 15 amino acids long. This CDR3 is CASTIRQLSNQPQHF. CDR3 nucleotides: TGTGCCAGCACCATTCGACAGCTTAGCAATCAGCCCCAGCATTTT.

The chain uses TRBV5-1 and TRBJ1-3; a weak D match, TRBD1 (6 bases). Looked up from germline, CDR1 is SGHRS and CDR2 is YFSETQ. V was cut by 0 bases and J by 2 bases, with 12 bases left in between. CDR3 size: 16 residues. CDR3 sequence: CASSLVSGATGNTIYF. DNA of the CDR3: TGCGCCAGCAGCTTGGTTTCAGGGGCAACTGGAAACACCATATATTTT.